Here is one T cell receptor (beta chain) with its context. This clone was seen a single time. Its binding antigen is unknown. Per-nucleotide qualities are absent, and no much larger clonotype sits a single base away. This entry comes from a study of cytomegalovirus exposure and HLA in healthy donors (dated by TCRdb to 2017 to 2019). In terms of the full investigation: In an earlier analysis of some 610 of the donors, around 300 Gb of sequence data and 117 million unique TCR beta sequences from 150 million to 200 million T cells were reported. Across approximately 420 genotyped donors of the cohort, an average of 235,054 unique TCR beta nucleotide sequences per donor were sequenced, and approximately 17% of those sequences were non-productive. Every repertoire in the discovery cohort had been generated on one and the same sequencing platform. Both class I and class II loci were covered by HLA typing, at four-digit resolution. An early release that covered approximately 600 HLA-typed donors contained approximately 300 gigabases of sequencing data and around 80 million unique TCR sequences. An earlier analysis of 587 of the donors used high-throughput TCR beta sequencing to judge whether each TCR beta V gene segment behaved as functional or pseudogenic. Donor age, sex, ethnicity and CMV serostatus were collected together with the repertoire data. Among the approximately 430 genotyped donors, 81% belonged to the genetic ancestry cluster associated with self-reported Caucasian donors. The study profiled the T cell repertoires of approximately 700 subjects by immunosequencing and related them to cytomegalovirus serostatus. A later analysis re-analyzed previously published TCR beta repertoires from 660 or so donors and added high-resolution HLA genotyping to study TCR occurrence patterns. A handful of DR-DQ haplotypes were handled as single units for association and clustering because linkage in the cohort was strong. The study aimed to test whether cataloging public T cell receptors could reveal signatures of past pathogen exposure. A later genetic analysis used genome-wide SNP genotypes for about 65% of the 666 donors, treating that subset as a discovery cohort. High-throughput TCR immunosequencing, statistical association of individual TCRs with disease status, and machine learning were combined to predict cytomegalovirus infection status. The number of donors typed differed by locus, with roughly 620-640 for A, B, C, DRB1 and DQB1, roughly 520 for DQA1, approximately 570 for DPA1, and approximately 470 for DPB1. In addition to the first cohort of several hundred subjects, a separate validation cohort of approximately 130 different subjects was used. In the later analysis, no new phenotypic data were used to find candidate immune exposures; instead, reliance was placed on TCR beta sequences and their occurrence across donors. Summary of the overall study and its limitations: Several of the top co-occurrence clusters appeared to be linked to parvovirus B19, influenza, CMV and Epstein-Barr virus, according to a later analysis. Specific HLA alleles were associated with 15,000 to 20,000 TCR beta sequences at a false discovery rate of 0.05 in a later analysis. In both the original and validation cohorts, the classifier was reported to diagnose cytomegalovirus status with high specificity and sensitivity. In a later analysis, HLA-associated TCR beta chains were found to be more clonally expanded and to have lower generation probabilities than equally common non-associated chains. An earlier analysis of 587 of the donors showed that most TCR beta V segments appeared in productive rearrangements either about 90% or about 30% of the time, which broadly matched IMGT annotations. Correlated functional status among segregating V segments might be attributable to linkage disequilibrium, but an unknown experimental factor could not be ruled out. A later genetic analysis associated a missense DCLRE1C variant with V-gene and J-gene trimming of TCR beta chains, and an independent cohort replicated the association. A later genetic analysis reported fewer N-insertions in productive TCRs among donors in an Asian-associated ancestry cluster than the 666-donor mean. Approximately 16 rarely observed V segments, including chromosome 9 orphons, were excluded from the earlier analysis of several hundred of the donors because counts were too low. Immune exposure information for the cohort was limited to CMV serostatus. In vitro tests confirmed that three of the cytomegalovirus-associated TCR beta chains recognize cytomegalovirus antigens. The presence/absence analyses assumed that sequencing depth was roughly uniform across donors, and that assumption may not be true. The sequencing pipeline was judged likely to have produced a cluster of highly shared sequence variants as a technical artifact. Because HLA typing was unavailable for some donors at each locus, only the typed subset was used in association tests. A further reported finding was that TCR beta sequences accurately predicted the HLA-A and HLA-B alleles for most subjects in the first cohort. According to a later analysis, TCR association rates differed among HLA loci, with DRB1 alleles showing the most associated TCRs and HLA-C alleles showing the fewest. In the study, approximately 160 TCR beta chains were listed as associated with cytomegalovirus. Across donors, most TCR sequences were observed very rarely, whereas some public TCRs were present in many individuals. In this cohort, only TCR beta chains were sequenced, and detectable features were limited by the absence of alpha or paired-chain data. It was suggested by the authors that the approach could potentially be generalized to other disease states and immunological phenotypes. Most CMV-associated TCR beta chains appeared to be HLA-restricted in a later analysis, and the HLA associations seemed to be driven largely by CMV exposure. Strong co-occurrence of HLA alleles, especially DR and DQ, made assigning TCR associations to individual alleles difficult.

Library construction relied on the immunoSEQ multiplex PCR assay. The multiplex PCR relied on a mix of 60 forward primers for TCR Vbeta segments and 13 reverse primers for TCR Jbeta segments. The CDR3 region of rearranged TCR beta genes was amplified from genomic DNA with a multiplex PCR assay. On the Illumina HiSeq System, the amplified TCR beta libraries were sequenced as 87-base-pair reads. As for how the authors treated the data: A later analysis counted about 80 million unique TCR beta chains across the 650 to 800 repertoires, and 9.5 million to 11 million of these chains were shared by at least two donors. A nearest-neighbor algorithm error-corrected the raw reads and collapsed the reads into unique sequences, merging closely related sequences to remove PCR and sequencing errors. Alignment of CDR3 sequences to IMGT reference sequences was used to assign V, D and J gene segments. For a sequence to be retained, at least a six-nucleotide match to both a V gene segment and a J gene segment was required. Rearrangements were classified as productive when the CDR3 lacked stop codons and remained in frame with V and J, and all other rearrangements were classified as non-productive. Following IMGT convention, CDR3 was defined as the stretch from the second conserved V-encoded cysteine to the conserved J-encoded phenylalanine. The earlier analysis of approximately 590 of the donors excluded any sequence lacking an unambiguous match to a single V gene segment. In an earlier analysis of 587 of the donors, a V segment was called functional when productive rearrangements were above 56.7%, and segregating when the standard deviation between donors exceeded 5%. A statistical classification framework was built to diagnose cytomegalovirus status from the catalog of TCR beta chain sequences. A later analysis assigned V and J genes by comparing TCR nucleotide sequences with IMGT/GENE-DB human TR gene sequences. In a later analysis, CDR3 sequences and most-parsimonious VDJ recombination scenarios were assigned using the TCRdist pipeline. In a later analysis, every TCR beta chain was defined by the combination of its CDR3 amino acid sequence and its V-gene family, and reads without a unique V-gene family were dropped. In a later analysis, 550 to 650 highly shared, low-generation-probability nucleotide sequences were removed to address suspected cross-contamination and a sequencing artifact. In a later analysis, a clonal expansion index was calculated for each public chain from normalized within-repertoire ranks of inferred template counts. Generation probabilities in a later analysis came from a VDJ recombination model fitted to out-of-frame rearrangements, and those results were checked against IGoR. In a later analysis, hypergeometric tests were used to score TCR-TCR, TCR-HLA and TCR-CMV co-occurrence, with a repertoire-size bias correction applied to TCR pairs. In a later analysis, false discovery rates were estimated by permuting HLA or CMV assignments 20 times. In a later analysis, co-occurring TCRs were grouped with DBSCAN, and TCRdist sequence similarity was added when clustering was performed within HLA-allele-positive subsets. Co-occurrence clustering excluded repertoires with fewer than 30,000 or more than 120,000 public chains, plus five with anomalous nucleotide sharing. TCRdb obtained this table from immuneACCESS and retained in-frame rearrangements with V and J assigned. These tables miss some clones; where compared with another copy, unresolved V genes account for less than half of the shortfall, and the remainder is unexplained. V and J calls and clone size are copied from that table; D and trimming were computed from the DNA. In this sample the table shows about 270,000 clones, more than 80% of which occur a single time. The ten most abundant clones make up almost 4% of the sample.

The cohort was made up of 666 healthy bone marrow donors. Cohort members were all nominally healthy when sampled, although unrecorded immune exposures were likely present. The donor was CMV seropositive and was included in the group of 270 or so seropositive cohort members. Every donor gave a peripheral blood sample, and the peripheral blood mononuclear cells from that sample were used for TCR beta sequencing. The Qiagen DNeasy Blood Extraction Kit was used to extract genomic DNA from the blood cell samples. Sequenced sample: PBMCs. The TCR originated in a man in his forties in good health and CMV-seropositive.

The CDR3 region reads CASSPGLANEQFF. The nucleotides read TGTGCCAGCAGCCCTGGACTAGCCAATGAGCAGTTCTTC. The V gene is TRBV5-4 and the J gene is TRBJ2-1, and TRBD2 matches 8 of the central bases. CDR1 and CDR2 were assigned from the germline V gene (reference sequence) as SGHNT and YYREEE. The germline V end is reduced by 4 bases and the J end by 6 bases; junction bases left unmatched: 3. Including cysteine and phenylalanine, the CDR3 has 13 amino acids. Kept here is only the CDR3 DNA, which spans 39 bases and is read in frame from base 1.